This TCR beta chain was captured by sequencing in a study of blood T cells in healthy people across ages. Alongside a J-beta primer mix, a sample-barcoded 5' primer served in a second PCR lasting about 7 to 12 cycles. MiXCR was run by TCRdb on the 5' RACE reads, yielding one entry per CDR3 protein. The sample lists 700,000 or so distinct CDR3 sequences; about 20% were seen once. The CDR3 contains 13 residues. In germline, CDR1 is ENHRY, CDR2 SYGVKD. Deletions cut 4 bases from V and 2 bases from J, with 8 bases between. Sequenced material: blood. V is TRBV10-3 and J is TRBJ2-5; D is uncertain. This receptor was obtained from a man aged 65 to 79 in good health. CDR3 sequence (DNA): TGTGCCATCAGTGGTCTTATACAAGAGACCCAGTACTTC. Translated: CAISGLIQETQYF.